This TCR beta chain appears in the sequencing data of a study of shared clonotypes between healthy human individuals. Study-level background: Donors were a couple of women and three men aged 18 to 49. Used for every donor were three CD4 naive, three CD4 memory, two CD8 naive and one CD8 memory plate.

This clone came up once. Other DNA sequences within the sample encode an identical CDR3. Sequencing used immunoSEQ multiplex PCR; TCRdb keeps in-frame clones, though not all of them. Altogether around 2,000,000 clones are present, about 95% being singletons, with the ten largest covering 0.9% to 1.3%. Terminally differentiated effector memory CD45RA+ cells were excluded from the naive CD8 cells, which were CD45RO-negative and positively selected for CCR7. Every one of the donors was a Caucasian adult that lived in Nashville, Tennessee. Germline CDR1 SGHNT, CDR2 YYREEE (reference sequence). This CDR3 is built from 14 residues. V was pared by 2 bases and J by 2 bases, with 2 bases of the junction left unmatched.

This clonotype was sampled from a man aged 18-30 years in good health. The sample consisted of naive CD8+ T cells sorted from blood. V gene TRBV5-4 combines with J gene TRBJ2-7, with 9 positions matching TRBD1. The CDR3 bases are TGTGCCAGCAGCTTTGGGACAGGGACCTACGAGCAGTACTTC. As protein: CASSFGTGTYEQYF. Complete variable domain (other parts from reference TRBV5-4 and TRBJ2-7): ETGVTQSPTHLIKTRGQQVTLRCSSQSGHNTVSWYQQALGQGPQFIFQYYREEENGRGNFPPRFSGLQFPNYSSELNVNALELDDSALYLCASSFGTGTYEQYFGPGTRLTVT.